The rows below give T cell receptor beta chains drawn from one sample of a study of glioma-infiltrating T cells after dendritic cell vaccination. Sequencing used immunoSEQ multiplex PCR; TCRdb keeps in-frame clones, though not all of them. The sample has about 67,000 clones, approximately 81% seen once. The specimen was blood, collected before dendritic cell vaccination. These receptors originate from a human donor with glioblastoma. CDR3s include the opening cysteine and the closing phenylalanine or tryptophan. Each record gives: D gene, J gene, V gene, CDR3 protein, CDR3 DNA. A D gene is named only where the DNA matches it firmly.

- | TRBJ2-7 | TRBV6-1 | CASSEYSSSYEQYF | TGTGCCAGCAGTGAATACTCGTCGAGTTACGAGCAGTACTTC
TRBD1 | TRBJ1-2 | TRBV4-2 | CASSSGQETNYGYTF | TGTGCCAGCAGCAGCGGACAGGAAACTAACTATGGCTACACCTTC
- | TRBJ1-1 | TRBV9 | CASSVAPGNTEAFF | TGTGCCAGCAGCGTAGCCCCAGGGAACACTGAAGCTTTCTTT
- | TRBJ1-2 | TRBV7-2 | CASSLGTPANYGYTF | TGTGCCAGCAGCCTCGGGACACCCGCTAACTATGGCTACACCTTC
- | TRBJ1-4 | TRBV7-8 | CASSPTEYEKLFF | TGTGCCAGCAGCCCGACAGAATATGAAAAACTGTTTTTT
- | TRBJ1-3 | TRBV14 | CASRIAGSGNTIYF | TGTGCCAGCAGAATAGCGGGGTCTGGAAACACCATATATTTT
TRBD1 | TRBJ1-5 | TRBV6-6 | CASSYHDRASNQPQHF | TGTGCCAGCAGTTACCACGACAGGGCGAGCAATCAGCCCCAGCATTTT
- | TRBJ2-5 | TRBV21-1 | CASSKADSQLGQETQYF | TGTGCCAGCAGCAAAGCGGACAGCCAGTTAGGTCAAGAGACCCAGTACTTC
TRBD2 | TRBJ2-5 | TRBV5-1 | CASSLAGWLAGGQETQYF | TGCGCCAGCAGCTTGGCCGGTTGGCTAGCGGGGGGCCAAGAGACCCAGTACTTC
- | TRBJ1-1 | TRBV30 | CAGANSGNTEAFF | TGTGCCGGGGCCAACTCGGGGAACACTGAAGCTTTCTTT
TRBD1 | TRBJ1-6 | TRBV11-1 | CASSLQGAQDSPLHF | TGTGCCAGCAGCTTGCAGGGGGCGCAGGATTCACCCCTCCACTTT
TRBD2 | TRBJ2-5 | TRBV7-8 | CASSPTSGGRETQYF | TGTGCCAGCAGCCCGACTAGCGGGGGCCGGGAGACCCAGTACTTC
TRBD1 | TRBJ2-7 | TRBV10-2 | CASRAPGTDSTEQYF | TGCGCCAGCAGGGCCCCTGGGACAGACAGTACGGAACAGTACTTC